This T cell receptor (beta chain) was sequenced for a study of T cell repertoires in cytomegalovirus infection. As for the study in general: Public TCR beta signatures were indicative of both CMV infection and a matching HLA type.

This clonotype came up a few times. Its target is not known. TCRdb processed the reads anew with MiXCR; each CDR3 protein has one entry. The data show 830,000 or so distinct CDR3 sequences, with over 25% seen just once and roughly 12% held by the top ten. The V end lost 2 bases, the J end lost 6 bases, and 23 bases lay between the germline ends. This CDR3 has 18 residues. From germline, CDR1 is MDHEN and CDR2 SYDVKM. Study findings and constraints: There were HLA-C-restricted CMV-specific TCR beta clonotypes dominating the ex vivo response. The study identified carriers of CMV plus the relevant HLA from cumulative public TCR beta family frequency.

The V and J genes are TRBV28 and TRBJ2-1; possible D gene TRBD2, 6 bases. Sample: cultured CD8+ T cells from PBMCs, taken from culture after CMV antigen stimulation. The TCR comes from a human donor in good health (CMV status not recorded). Some clones in this sample may be carry-over from other donors' samples. The CDR3 loop reads CASSLAPIGGPPGNEQFF. The CDR3, as DNA: TGTGCCAGCAGTTTAGCCCCTATTGGAGGGCCCCCAGGCAATGAGCAGTTCTTC.